These 30 T cell receptor delta chains originate from one sample sequenced in a study of gamma-delta T cells after stem cell transplantation. TCRdb redid clone calling on the RT-PCR reads using CATT. The data show 11,000 or so delta-chain clones, around two fifths seen once. The specimen was gamma-delta T cells. These receptors all stem from a human donor. It is not recorded whose cells these are; they may come from a transplant donor.

This clone rates as medium-sized. The chain combines TRDV2 with TRDJ3; 7 nucleotides agree with TRDD3. The length of the CDR3 is 20 residues. Germline lookup yields CDR1 GEAIGNYY and CDR2 EKD. The V segment lost 0 bases and the J segment 0 bases; nucleotides outside the gene matches: 10. The CDR3 reads CACDTRNGILRSWDTRQMFF. CDR3 sequence (DNA): TGTGCCTGTGACACCCGAAATGGGATACTCCGCTCCTGGGACACCCGACAGATGTTTTTC.

Judged by abundance, this clone is medium-sized. The genes are TRDV2 and TRDJ1, with TRDD3 identical over 8 bases. The CDR3 has 13 residues. Germline CDR1 GEAIGNYY, CDR2 EKD. The junction had 5 bases not matched to a gene; V was cut back by 0 bases and J by 9 bases. The CDR3 bases are TGTGCCTGTGACACCGGGGCTGGGGGAGAACTCATCTTT. Translated: CACDTGAGGELIF.

This clone was seen more than once but under ten times. Since a much larger clone is just one base distant, this may be a read error. This chain joins TRDV2 and TRDJ2; D gene unclear. Trimming removed 3 bases at V and 0 bases at J, with 7 bases between. The CDR3 has 14 residues. Germline values: CDR1 GEAIGNYY, CDR2 EKD. CDR3 sequence (DNA): TGTGCCTGTGACGCCCGCGCTTTGACAGCACAACTCTTCTTT. Its translation: CACDARALTAQLFF.

The rearrangement links TRDV1 to TRDJ1; D is possibly TRDD3 (6 bases). This CDR3 has 23 amino acids. The V gene lost 1 base and the J gene lost 1 base, with 34 bases spanning the gap. CDR1 is TSWWSYY and CDR2 is QGS in the germline V gene. The CDR3 DNA reads as TGTGCTCTTGGGGAACCCGCGGCCTGCAGAAAGGCCTGGGGAAAACGCACCACCGATAAACTCATCTTT. This sequence encodes CALGEPAACRKAWGKRTTDKLIF.

With regard to this clone: A read error may produce the germline difference seen at one junction end. The gene calls are TRDV3 and TRDJ1; possibly TRDD2 or TRDD3 for D (5 bases each). This CDR3 has 13 amino acids. Germline V gene lookup returns CDR1 TVYSNPD and CDR2 GDNSRS (reference sequence). The chain's CDR3 is CAFRFTYTDTLIF. DNA of the CDR3: TGTGCCTTTAGATTTACCTACACCGATACACTCATCTTT.

The chain carries TRDV1 and TRDJ1; TRDD2 matches 7 bases. This CDR3 is built from 18 residues. Germline V gene sequence: CDR1 TSWWSYY, CDR2 QGS. Trimming removed 5 bases from V and 2 bases from J; junction bases left unmatched: 17. The CDR3 protein is CALGPPSFLRRETDKLIF. CDR3 in DNA: TGTGCTCTTGGGCCCCCTTCCTTCCTTCGGAGGGAGACCGATAAACTCATCTTT.

The chain is built from TRDV1 and TRDJ1, with TRDD3 matching over 8 bases. The CDR3 totals 20 residues. The junction had 17 bases not matched to a gene; V was cut back by 2 bases and J by 0 bases. Germline CDR1 TSWWSYY, CDR2 QGS. DNA of the CDR3: TGTGCTCTTGGGGAATTCCCCCTTGTACTGGGGGTTTCATACACCGATAAACTCATCTTT. Translated: CALGEFPLVLGVSYTDKLIF.

The sample holds a few counts of this clone. The chain has TRDV1 and TRDJ2; 9 nucleotides align to TRDD3. The V gene's germline CDR1 is TSWWSYY and CDR2 QGS. There are 22 residues in the CDR3. V dropped 0 bases and J dropped 2; count of bases not matched to a gene: 19. CDR3 loop: CALGELKLPNWGSADLTAQLFF. The CDR3, as DNA: TGTGCTCTTGGGGAACTGAAACTACCCAACTGGGGGAGCGCCGACTTGACAGCACAACTCTTCTTT.

About this clone itself: A junction boundary mismatches the germline segment, possibly from a read error. This sample includes further DNA sequences coding for the same CDR3. J is TRDJ3 and V is TRDV2; D perhaps matches TRDD3 (6 bases). Germline V gene sequence: CDR1 GEAIGNYY, CDR2 EKD. The length of the CDR3 is 18 residues. This chain's CDR3 is CACDTWGSRSWYTRQMFF. In DNA, the CDR3 is TGTGCCTGTGACACCTGGGGGTCGCGCTCCTGGTACACCCGACAGATGTTTTTC.

The chain joins TRDV1 to TRDJ1; maybe TRDD3 (6 bases). CDR1 is TSWWSYY and CDR2 is QGS in the germline V gene. The CDR3 extends over 17 amino acids. V was pared by 2 bases and J by 0 bases, with 16 bases between. The CDR3 coding sequence is TGTGCTCTTGGGGAAATGCTCAGTCTGGGGTACACCGATAAACTCATCTTT. It translates to CALGEMLSLGYTDKLIF.

A remark on this clone: The junction departs from the called germline gene at one end, perhaps through a read error. CDR3 coding DNA: TGTGCCTGTGACATACTGGGGGTTTGGACCGCACACCTCTTCTTT. This sequence encodes CACDILGVWTAHLFF. V gene TRDV2 combines with J gene TRDJ2; 8 bases fit TRDD3. The CDR3 sequence is 15 residues long. The germline gives CDR1 GEAIGNYY, CDR2 EKD.

The chain has TRDV2 and TRDJ3; 8 positions agree with TRDD3. Unmatched junction bases numbered 15, after V lost 3 bases and J lost 6 bases. This CDR3 spans 19 amino acids. The germline CDR1 and CDR2 sequences are GEAIGNYY and EKD. DNA for the CDR3: TGTGCCTGTGACCTCAGTACTGGGGGCTCTCCCTTGGACACCCGACAGATGTTTTTC. Protein sequence: CACDLSTGGSPLDTRQMFF.

This clone was seen a handful of times. The chain has TRDV1 and TRDJ1, with D perhaps matching TRDD3 (5 bases). This CDR3 contains 20 residues. V was clipped by 0 bases and J by 2 bases, with 25 bases between them. The V gene's germline CDR1 is TSWWSYY and CDR2 QGS. The CDR3 coding sequence is TGTGCTCTTGGGGAACTAGAATCCGATCCTCCCAAGGGGGGTACCGATAAACTCATCTTT. Translated, it gives CALGELESDPPKGGTDKLIF.

Details on this clone: Different DNA sequences within this sample yield the same CDR3. The V call is TRDV1, the J call TRDJ1; TRDD3 is a possible D gene (7 bases). The CDR3 is 17 amino acids. V was clipped by 4 bases and J by 5 bases, with 23 bases between them. CDR1 is TSWWSYY and CDR2 is QGS in the germline V gene. The CDR3 region is CALGGLPSETGADKLIF. CDR3 DNA sequence: TGTGCTCTTGGGGGCCTTCCGTCGGAGACTGGGGCGGATAAACTCATCTTT.

The chain joins TRDV1 to TRDJ1; TRDD3 agrees at 7 bases. The V gene end was trimmed by 0 bases and the J gene end by 0 bases; junction bases not matched to a gene: 22. The CDR3 extends over 22 amino acids. CDR1 TSWWSYY and CDR2 QGS come from the germline V gene. The CDR3 spells CALGELGGPYLGWGEYTDKLIF. For the CDR3, the DNA is TGTGCTCTTGGGGAACTAGGAGGACCGTATTTGGGCTGGGGGGAGTACACCGATAAACTCATCTTT.

This clone turned up a few times. V and J are TRDV3 and TRDJ1; the match to TRDD3 covers 10 bases. Trimming removed 1 base from V and 2 bases from J; junction bases left unmatched: 10. The CDR3 extends over 16 amino acids. Germline V gene lookup returns CDR1 TVYSNPD and CDR2 GDNSRS (reference sequence). This chain's CDR3 is CAFTSFLGDSTDKLIF. In nucleotides, the CDR3 is TGTGCCTTTACCTCATTTCTGGGGGATAGTACCGATAAACTCATCTTT. The full variable domain, in which reference TRDV3 and TRDJ1 provide the parts outside the CDR3, is CDKVTQSSPDQTVASGSEVVLLCTYDTVYSNPDLFWYRIRPDYSFQFVFYGDNSRSEGADFTQGRFSVKHILTQKAFHLVISPVRTEDSATYYCAFTSFLGDSTDKLIFGKGTRVTVEP.

The gene calls are TRDV1 and TRDJ1; 8 nucleotides align to TRDD3. The germline CDR1 and CDR2 sequences are TSWWSYY and QGS. This CDR3 contains 19 residues. The V and J ends lost 5 bases and 3 bases, in that order; junction bases with no gene match: 20. CDR3 nucleotides: TGTGCTCTTGGGAACTGGGAGGCCTACCCCGACTGGGGGGCCGATAAACTCATCTTT. Translation gives CALGNWEAYPDWGADKLIF.

Remarks on this clone: The same CDR3 also results from other DNA sequences found in this sample. The chain carries TRDV2 and TRDJ3; no clear D. CDR1 GEAIGNYY and CDR2 EKD come from the germline V gene. With 0 bases removed from V and 0 bases from J, the gap between germline ends came to 14 bases. This CDR3 is 19 amino acids long. CDR3 DNA sequence: TGTGCCTGTGACACCGGCCGGGGCCTCCTCTCCTGGGACACCCGACAGATGTTTTTC. As protein: CACDTGRGLLSWDTRQMFF.

Comments on this clone: One junction end disagrees with the germline gene, perhaps due to a read error. DNA for the CDR3: TGTGCCTCCCGGGGTTCCTACGTTATCTGGGGGAGACCATACACCGATAAACACATCTTT. Encoded protein: CASRGSYVIWGRPYTDKHIF. The chain recombines TRDV3 with TRDJ1, with D perhaps matching TRDD3 (8 bases). CDR1 TVYSNPD and CDR2 GDNSRS come from the germline V gene (reference sequence). The CDR3 has 20 amino acids.

The chain has TRDV1 and TRDJ1; TRDD2 is a possible D gene (5 bases). Germline V gene lookup returns CDR1 TSWWSYY and CDR2 QGS. V was shortened by 3 bases and J by 0 bases, with 20 bases between the two germline ends. The CDR3 sequence is 18 residues long. The chain's CDR3 is CALGETYGLADYTDKLIF. DNA for the CDR3: TGTGCTCTTGGGGAGACCTACGGGCTGGCCGATTACACCGATAAACTCATCTTT.

In DNA, the CDR3 is TGTGCCTTTCCCTCTCACCTTTCGTACTGGGGGAGCAACGTACGATTGTACACCGATAAACTCATCTTT. Translation: CAFPSHLSYWGSNVRLYTDKLIF. This chain connects TRDV3 to TRDJ1, with 9 bases lining up with TRDD3. The ends lost 2 bases at V and 0 bases at J; junction bases unmatched: 31. Germline lookup yields CDR1 TVYSNPD and CDR2 GDNSRS (reference sequence). The CDR3 consists of 23 residues.

The rearrangement joins TRDV2 to TRDJ3, with D perhaps TRDD3 (5 bases). The CDR3 totals 17 residues. From germline, CDR1 is GEAIGNYY and CDR2 EKD. V lost 3 bases and J lost 1, with 12 bases in between. CDR3 in DNA: TGTGCCTGTGACGCAACTGGTAAGTCCTGGGACACCCGACAGATGTTTTTC. It specifies CACDATGKSWDTRQMFF.

This clone occurred once. The chain recombines TRDV1 with TRDJ1; D is perhaps TRDD3 (6 bases). Germline V lookup: CDR1 TSWWSYY, CDR2 QGS. The CDR3 totals 18 residues. Trimming left V 2 bases short and J 8 bases short, with 27 bases between. The CDR3 sequence is CALGERGEGDPEREKLIF. For the CDR3, the DNA is TGTGCTCTTGGGGAAAGGGGAGAAGGGGATCCGGAGAGGGAGAAACTCATCTTT.

Comment on this clone: A much larger clonotype is one base distant, so this may be a read error. The V call is TRDV2, the J call TRDJ1; 9 bases are a match to TRDD3. This CDR3 is built from 17 residues. Germline loops: CDR1 GEAIGNYY, CDR2 EKD. Germline trimming cut 3 bases from V and 4 bases from J; bases unmatched to any gene: 14. CDR3 protein: CACDPPAELGDIDKLIF. In DNA form, the CDR3 reads TGTGCCTGTGACCCCCCGGCGGAACTGGGGGACATCGATAAACTCATCTTT.

This sequence joins TRDV3 and TRDJ1; weak D call: TRDD3 (5 bases). The germline V gene has CDR1 TVYSNPD and CDR2 GDNSRS (reference sequence). The CDR3 contains 15 residues. V dropped 1 base and J dropped 3 bases, with 18 bases sitting between them. CDR3 sequence: CAFMHHDDTPDKLIF. Written as DNA, the CDR3 is TGTGCCTTTATGCATCACGATGATACCCCCGATAAACTCATCTTT.

Comment on this clone: The junction does not match germline at one end; this may be a read error. The rearrangement links TRDV2 to TRDJ3; D is unresolved. This CDR3 region has 18 residues. From germline, CDR1 is GEAIGNYY and CDR2 EKD. The CDR3 region has the DNA TGTGCCTGTGACACCGGGCGGGCTTGGTCCTTGTACACCCTACAGATGTTTTTC. Translating gives CACDTGRAWSLYTLQMFF.

This chain joins TRDV3 and TRDJ1; 8 bases are a match to TRDD3. The V and J ends lost 4 bases and 0 bases, in that order; junction bases with no gene match: 13. CDR1 is TVYSNPD, CDR2 GDNSRS, per germline (reference sequence). This CDR3 is 16 amino acids long. The CDR3 loop reads CACRLPSWGNTDKLIF. The CDR3 nucleotides are TGTGCCTGTAGGCTTCCCAGCTGGGGGAACACCGATAAACTCATCTTT.

In this sample, this clone turned up a few times. The rearrangement uses TRDV1 and TRDJ2; TRDD3 matches at 7 bases. V gave up 4 bases and J gave up 1 base; unmatched junction bases: 12. Germline CDR1 reads TSWWSYY; CDR2 reads QGS. The CDR3 has 18 amino acids. CDR3 sequence reads: CALGGPLGVPYLTAQLFF. CDR3 coding DNA: TGTGCTCTTGGGGGACCTCTGGGGGTCCCCTATTTGACAGCACAACTCTTCTTT.

The CDR3 spells CACETVESSWDTRQMFF. CDR3 bases: TGTGCCTGTGAGACGGTAGAGAGCTCCTGGGACACCCGACAGATGTTTTTC. V usage is TRDV2 and J usage is TRDJ3, with unresolved D. V lost 4 bases and J lost 0, with 12 bases in between. The CDR3 runs to 17 residues. The germline V gene encodes CDR1 GEAIGNYY and CDR2 EKD.

This clone appeared a few times. V gene TRDV1 combines with J gene TRDJ1; 10 nucleotides align to TRDD3. J lost 0 bases, V lost 1 base, and 14 bases had no gene match. The CDR3 has 20 amino acids. From germline, CDR1 is TSWWSYY and CDR2 QGS. In DNA, the CDR3 is TGTGCTCTTGGGGAACCATCGGGGAGTGGGGGATACCTTTACACCGATAAACTCATCTTT. This gives the protein CALGEPSGSGGYLYTDKLIF.